The T cell receptor beta chain described here comes from a study of CD8 T cells in ankylosing spondylitis. This clonotype was observed a handful of times. What it binds is not known. V was cut by 0 bases and J by 2 bases, with 8 bases left in between. The CDR3 is 13 amino acids. Germline lookup yields CDR1 DFQATT and CDR2 SNEGSKA (reference sequence). TCRdb independently ran MiXCR on the 5' RACE reads; one entry per CDR3 protein. The table shows roughly 260,000 distinct CDR3 sequences, with around 20% occurring only once. General observations from the study: In ankylosing spondylitis patients, matched synovial fluid reportedly showed significant enrichment of disease-linked clones.

The chain has TRBV20-1 and TRBJ2-7; D remains unclear. This receptor was identified in a male donor with ankylosing spondylitis or in good health (not recorded which). The sequenced material came from blood, either unsorted or a sorted T cell fraction (not recorded which). The CDR3 sequence is CSARDPQAYEQYV. CDR3 nucleotide sequence: TGCAGTGCTAGAGATCCCCAGGCCTACGAGCAGTACGTC.